These T cell receptor beta chains were read from a single sample in a study of beta chain features in type 1 diabetes. This table comes from immunoSEQ multiplex PCR, and its TCRdb copy is limited to in-frame clones, with some not included. The sample lists hundreds of thousands of clones, about 14% occurring once. The sample comprised naive CD4+ T cells from blood. The receptors were sampled from a man between 18 and 35 years old in good health. The CDR3 runs from the conserved cysteine through the conserved F or W. The D gene is left open where the match is weak. The size field is filled for only some rows; it gives once, few, many or a size class.

cdr3_length,v_call,d_call,j_call,clone_size,cdr3_nt,cdr3_aa
15,TRBV7-2,TRBD2,TRBJ2-3,few,TGTGCCAGCAGCTTAACGGGACTAGCGGGAGATACGCAGTATTTT,CASSLTGLAGDTQYF
17,TRBV19,.,TRBJ2-7,once,TGTGCCAGTAGTAAGTTGTCATACCGGGCTGCCTCCTACGAGCAGTACTTC,CASSKLSYRAASYEQYF
14,TRBV2,TRBD1,TRBJ1-5,.,TGTGCCAGCAGTGAGGACAGGACCCCTCAGCCCCAGCATTTT,CASSEDRTPQPQHF
19,TRBV27,TRBD1,TRBJ1-3,.,TGTGCCAGCAGTCCCAGGACAGGGGGCTATTTGTTCTCTGGAAACACCATATATTTT,CASSPRTGGYLFSGNTIYF
13,TRBV30,.,TRBJ2-7,few,TGTGCCTGGGATCCCGGGAGCGTCCACGAGCAGTACTTC,CAWDPGSVHEQYF
17,TRBV28,.,TRBJ2-7,few,TGTGCCAGCGGGGAATACAGGGCTAGCGCCGGACCTCGGGAGCAGTACTTC,CASGEYRASAGPREQYF
14,TRBV28,TRBD1,TRBJ2-7,few,TGTGCCAGCTTAAGAACAGGGGCATCCTACGAGCAGTACTTC,CASLRTGASYEQYF
17,TRBV9,.,TRBJ2-7,.,TGTGCCAGCAGCGTAGCGGCGGGCGACTGGGGTACTTTCGGGCAGTACTTC,CASSVAAGDWGTFGQYF
14,TRBV7-8,TRBD2,TRBJ2-7,.,TGTGCCAGCAGCTTAGACCGGCTAGCGGGAGAGCAGTACTTC,CASSLDRLAGEQYF
15,TRBV4-3,TRBD1,TRBJ2-7,.,TGCGCCAGCAGCCAAGATCTGGGGACAGAGTACGAGCAGTACTTC,CASSQDLGTEYEQYF
18,TRBV7-3,.,TRBJ2-1,.,TGTGCCAGCAGCTCCAACCTTTCAATCGGAAAGTCCTACAATGAGCAGTTCTTC,CASSSNLSIGKSYNEQFF
15,TRBV15,.,TRBJ2-5,few,TGTGCCACCAGCAGAGTCAGGGGCAGGGAAGAGACCCAGTACTTC,CATSRVRGREETQYF
14,TRBV6-1,TRBD1,TRBJ1-5,few,TGTGCCAGCAGTGAAACGACAGGGAATCAGCCCCAGCATTTT,CASSETTGNQPQHF
13,TRBV10-3,TRBD1,TRBJ1-4,.,TGTGCCATCAGCAGGACAGGAAACGAAAAACTGTTTTTT,CAISRTGNEKLFF
15,TRBV5-1,.,TRBJ2-3,few,TGCGCCAGCAGCTCGCCGGGACGGACGGGGATAGAGCAGTATTTT,CASSSPGRTGIEQYF
17,TRBV18,.,TRBJ1-5,.,TGTGCCAGCTCCCTCACAGCGACCCTAGGGGGCAATCAGCCCCAGCATTTT,CASSLTATLGGNQPQHF
15,TRBV4-3,.,TRBJ1-1,.,TGCGCCAGCAGCCAAGATAGCAGGGTGGGCACTGAAGCTTTCTTT,CASSQDSRVGTEAFF
16,TRBV18,TRBD2,TRBJ2-3,.,TGTGCCAGCTCACCCGGACTAGCGGGGAGCACAGATACGCAGTATTTT,CASSPGLAGSTDTQYF
15,TRBV28,.,TRBJ2-4,.,TGTGCCAGCAGTCGTAGCGGTTTAGCCAAAAACATTCAGTACTTC,CASSRSGLAKNIQYF
14,TRBV2,.,TRBJ1-5,few,TGTGCCAGCAAGTCGATTTGGAGCAATCAGCCCCAGCATTTT,CASKSIWSNQPQHF
16,TRBV28,.,TRBJ2-3,.,TGTGCCAGCAGTTGGGGGGGGCTAGGAGACACAGATACGCAGTATTTT,CASSWGGLGDTDTQYF
15,TRBV9,.,TRBJ2-5,.,TGTGCCAGCAGCGTAGCAATCGGCAGGGCGGAGACCCAGTACTTC,CASSVAIGRAETQYF
15,TRBV7-3,TRBD2,TRBJ2-1,few,TGTGCCAGCAGCTTGGGACTAGCCGCCTACAATGAGCAGTTCTTC,CASSLGLAAYNEQFF
13,TRBV29-1,.,TRBJ2-1,.,TGCAGCGTTGTCCCCCCCCCGAGCGGTGAGCAGTTCTTC,CSVVPPPSGEQFF
11,TRBV20-1,.,TRBJ2-7,.,TGCAGTGCTAGGACAGGCTACGAGCAGTACTTC,CSARTGYEQYF
16,TRBV6-5,.,TRBJ1-5,.,TGTGCCAGCAGTTCGGATAGTTGGTGGAAAAATCAGCCCCAGCATTTT,CASSSDSWWKNQPQHF
15,TRBV30,.,TRBJ1-3,.,TGTGCCTGGAGTGTACTTGGAGGACGCGGAAACACCATATATTTT,CAWSVLGGRGNTIYF
15,TRBV28,TRBD2,TRBJ2-1,.,TGTGCCAGCAGCCTTGGCGGGGGCTCCTACAATGAGCAGTTCTTC,CASSLGGGSYNEQFF
17,TRBV10-3,TRBD1,TRBJ1-2,.,TGTGCCATCAGTGAGTCGGGGGACAGGGGGCGCTTTGATGGCTACACCTTC,CAISESGDRGRFDGYTF
15,TRBV7-2,.,TRBJ2-3,few,TGTGCCAGCAGCCCATGGGACGGACGTGGGGATACGCAGTATTTT,CASSPWDGRGDTQYF
13,TRBV25-1,TRBD1,TRBJ1-2,few,TGTGCCAGCAGTGACACAGGGGGATACGACTACACCTTC,CASSDTGGYDYTF
15,TRBV15,.,TRBJ1-2,few,TGTGCCACCAGCAGAGTCGGTAGAGATAACTATGGCTACACCTTC,CATSRVGRDNYGYTF
13,TRBV9,.,TRBJ1-1,.,TGTGCCAGCAGCGCAGGACGTCACACTGAAGCTTTCTTT,CASSAGRHTEAFF
14,TRBV7-2,TRBD2,TRBJ2-1,.,TGTGCCAGCATTCTAGCGGGAGGGTACAATGAGCAGTTCTTC,CASILAGGYNEQFF
14,TRBV4-1,.,TRBJ2-1,few,TGCGCCAGCAGCCAAGTTTTTGCGGTCGATGAGCAGTTCTTC,CASSQVFAVDEQFF
17,TRBV11-2,TRBD2,TRBJ2-5,few,TGTGCCAGCAGCTTAGTCAGGACTAGCGGGAGTCGCGAGACCCAGTACTTC,CASSLVRTSGSRETQYF
16,TRBV7-7,TRBD1,TRBJ2-1,.,TGTGCTAGCAGCCCAGGGGGCGCGGGGTCCTACAATGAGCAGTTCTTC,CASSPGGAGSYNEQFF
16,TRBV5-1,TRBD2,TRBJ2-3,once,TGCGCCAGCAGCTTGGGTAGCGGGGGTAGCACAGATACGCAGTATTTT,CASSLGSGGSTDTQYF
13,TRBV5-6,.,TRBJ2-1,.,TGTGCCAGCAGCCGCCTTCTCGGGAGTGAGCAGTTCTTC,CASSRLLGSEQFF
17,TRBV19,TRBD1,TRBJ1-1,.,TGTGCCAGTAGTATTCTACGCAGGGGGTTCATGAACACTGAAGCTTTCTTT,CASSILRRGFMNTEAFF
14,TRBV2,TRBD1,TRBJ2-7,few,TGTGCCAGCAGTGATGAGACAGGGGGCTTCGAGCAGTACTTC,CASSDETGGFEQYF
17,TRBV10-3,TRBD2,TRBJ2-3,few,TGTGCCATCAGTGACTACACTAGCGAACAGAGCTTAGATACGCAGTATTTT,CAISDYTSEQSLDTQYF
12,TRBV19,.,TRBJ2-7,.,TGTGCCAGTAGTTCAGCAGCCTACGAGCAGTACTTC,CASSSAAYEQYF